The 20 T cell receptor beta chains presented below share a single source sample, sequenced in a study of T cells in Graves' hyperthyroidism and ophthalmopathy. Authors of the study amplified TCR beta CDR3 regions from RNA transcripts. A set of HTBI primers served as the primers for a first-round RT-PCR of the TCR CDR3. TCRdb re-derived calls from the multiplex PCR reads in MiXCR, one entry per CDR3 protein. The sample carries about 500,000 distinct CDR3 sequences, under 20% recorded once. The specimen sequenced was blood. All receptors come from a woman under 30 with Graves' ophthalmopathy.

This clonotype was detected only a few times. The V gene is TRBV5-1, the J gene TRBJ2-5; D possibly uses TRBD1 or TRBD2 (6 bases each). Looked up from germline, CDR1 is SGHRS and CDR2 is YFSETQ. Trimming left V 2 bases short and J 5 bases short, with 13 bases between. The CDR3 has 14 amino acids. The CDR3 reads CASSLVGGRETQYF. In nucleotides, the CDR3 is TGCGCCAGCAGCTTAGTGGGGGGCCGGGAGACCCAGTACTTC.

This clonotype turned up a few times. Relative to the germline gene, one junction end is altered; a read error may explain this. The V call is TRBV5-1, the J call TRBJ2-7; TRBD1 agrees at 7 bases. CDR1 and CDR2 (germline): SGHRS, YFSETQ. The CDR3 contains 15 residues. The CDR3 DNA reads TGCGCCAGCAGATTGGCCCAGGGGGAACTGTACGAGCAGTACTTC. This translates into CASRLAQGELYEQYF.

The chain has TRBV7-6 and TRBJ1-2; 8 nucleotides match TRBD1. CDR1 is SGHVS and CDR2 is FNYEAQ in the germline V gene. This CDR3 has 15 residues. The V and J ends lost 4 bases and 4 bases, in that order; junction bases with no gene match: 8. In DNA form, the CDR3 reads TGTGCCAGCAGCTCAGGACAGGGCGGTGCCTATGGCTACACCTTC. It yields the protein CASSSGQGGAYGYTF. Supplemented by reference TRBV7-6 and TRBJ1-2, the full variable domain reads GAGVSQSPRYKVTKRGQDVALRCDPISGHVSLYWYRQALGQGPEFLTYFNYEAQQDKSGLPNDRFSAERPEGSISTLTIQRTEQRDSAMYRCASSSGQGGAYGYTFGSGTRLTVV.

This clonotype was seen only a few times. V usage is TRBV28 and J usage is TRBJ1-6, with 7 positions matching TRBD1. V gave up 6 bases and J gave up 6 bases; unmatched junction bases: 2. Germline loops: CDR1 MDHEN, CDR2 SYDVKM. The CDR3 is 13 amino acids. The CDR3 spells CASSEGANSPLHF. As DNA, the CDR3 is TGTGCCAGCAGCGAGGGGGCTAATTCACCCCTCCACTTT.

This clonotype was observed many times. V gene TRBV5-6 combines with J gene TRBJ2-7, with D possibly TRBD2 on 6 matching bases. CDR3 size: 14 residues. The V gene lost 2 bases and the J gene lost 3 bases, with 12 bases spanning the gap. Germline loops: CDR1 SGHDT, CDR2 YYEEEE. The CDR3 coding sequence is TGTGCCAGCAGCTTAGGCGGGATACTCTACGAGCAGTACTTC. Protein sequence: CASSLGGILYEQYF.

This clonotype was observed a handful of times. CDR3 nucleotide sequence: TGTGCCAGCTCACGAGCGAGCGGGAGGACCTCAGATACGCAGTATTTT. Its translation is CASSRASGRTSDTQYF. This rearrangement joins TRBV18 to TRBJ2-3, with 9 bases fitting TRBD2. Germline assignment: CDR1 KGHSH and CDR2 LQKENI. The CDR3 totals 16 residues. Trimming at V came to 4 bases and at J to 4 bases, leaving 9 bases not matched to a gene.

The CDR3 sequence: CASSQSEQGARDNQPQHF. The CDR3 nucleotides are TGTGCCAGCAGCCAAAGCGAACAGGGGGCGCGGGACAATCAGCCCCAGCATTTT. The chain couples TRBV11-2 to TRBJ1-5, with 9 bases lining up with TRBD1. Per germline, CDR1 SGHAT and CDR2 FQNNGV. V lost 5 bases to trimming and J lost 3 bases; unmatched junction nucleotides: 14. The CDR3 sequence is 18 residues long.

This clonotype was found many times. This chain joins TRBV11-2 and TRBJ2-7; D ambiguous. Trimming removed 6 bases at V and 9 bases at J, with 18 bases between. CDR3 size: 13 residues. Germline V gene lookup returns CDR1 SGHAT and CDR2 FQNNGV. The CDR3 sequence is CASRSDTSRGQYF. The CDR3 region has the DNA TGTGCCAGCAGGTCCGACACCTCCCGCGGGCAGTACTTC.

This clonotype was seen at least ten times. The chain is built from TRBV12-3 or TRBV12-4 and TRBJ2-3, with D perhaps TRBD1 (6 bases). V gave up 2 bases and J gave up 1 base, with 7 bases separating them. The CDR3 is 14 amino acids. As DNA, the CDR3 is TGTGCCAGCAGTTTACAGGGGCGCACAGATACGCAGTATTTT. Its translation is CASSLQGRTDTQYF.

The chain has TRBV7-8 and TRBJ1-2, with a tentative D call TRBD1 (6 bases). The V gene lost 5 bases and the J gene lost 5 bases, with 15 bases spanning the gap. This CDR3 has 14 amino acids. CDR1 and CDR2 (germline): SGHVS, FQNEAQ. The chain's CDR3 is CASSLTGLQYGYTF. The CDR3, as DNA: TGTGCCAGCAGCCTTACAGGGCTACAGTATGGCTACACCTTC.

The V and J genes are TRBV19 and TRBJ2-1; D unresolved. V was shortened by 5 bases and J by 10 bases, with 12 bases between the two germline ends. CDR1 LNHDA and CDR2 SQIVND come from the germline V gene (reference sequence). This CDR3 is built from 12 residues. The CDR3 protein is CASSASKVEQFF. The CDR3 bases are TGTGCCAGTAGTGCCTCGAAGGTGGAGCAGTTCTTC.

This clonotype was seen many times. CDR3: CASSRNGEDRGAFF. The CDR3 coding sequence is TGTGCCAGCAGCCGAAATGGGGAAGACAGGGGAGCTTTCTTT. The chain uses TRBV3-1 and TRBJ1-1; TRBD1 aligns across 8 bases. V shed 4 bases and J 10 bases; nucleotides not matched to a gene: 11. Germline V gene lookup returns CDR1 LGHDT and CDR2 YNNKEL (reference sequence). The CDR3 is 14 residues long.

This clonotype was observed a few times. The rearrangement joins TRBV11-2 to TRBJ2-1; 10 bases agree with TRBD2. This CDR3 is 15 amino acids long. CDR1 is SGHAT and CDR2 is FQNNGV in the germline V gene. With V trimmed by 1 base and J by 9 bases, 6 bases remained unmatched. CDR3 in DNA: TGTGCCAGCAGCTTAGGAACTAGCGGGATGGGTGAGCAGTTCTTC. Protein product: CASSLGTSGMGEQFF.

This clonotype was observed many times. The J gene is TRBJ1-1, the V gene TRBV6-2 or TRBV6-3; D is ambiguous. Trimming stripped 3 bases from V and 0 bases from J, with 14 bases between. Germline V gene data show CDR1 as MNHEY and CDR2 as SVGEGT. The length of the CDR3 is 16 residues. CDR3 DNA sequence: TGTGCCAGCAGTTATTCGCCCGAGACCATGAACACTGAAGCTTTCTTT. It yields the protein CASSYSPETMNTEAFF.

The chain is built from TRBV20-1 and TRBJ2-3; 7 nucleotides align to TRBD2. The V gene end was trimmed by 4 bases and the J gene end by 5 bases; junction bases not matched to a gene: 12. The CDR3 totals 15 residues. CDR1 is DFQATT and CDR2 is SNEGSKA in the germline V gene (reference sequence). Here the CDR3 DNA reads TGCAGTGCTAATTTGTTGCGGGAGAGGCGAGATACGCAGTATTTT. Translating gives CSANLLRERRDTQYF.

The chain uses TRBV3-2 and TRBJ2-5. TRBV3-2 is recorded as a pseudogene. The CDR3 consists of 15 residues. The CDR3 DNA is TGTGCCAGCAGCCAAGCCGGATCCGAGGAGGAGACCCAGTACTTC. Translating gives CASSQAGSEEETQYF.

This clonotype was picked up a small number of times. The chain uses TRBV6-1 and TRBJ1-5; D is uncertain. Germline V CDR1 and CDR2: MNHNS, SASEGT. There are 15 residues in the CDR3. V was clipped by 7 bases and J by 0 bases, with 13 bases between them. CDR3 amino acids: CASKVGSYSNQPQHF. The CDR3 DNA reads TGTGCCAGCAAGGTTGGAAGTTATAGCAATCAGCCCCAGCATTTT.

The chain employs TRBV9 and TRBJ2-1, with 11 bases lining up with TRBD2. CDR1 is SGDLS and CDR2 is YYNGEE in the germline V gene. The V gene end was trimmed by 3 bases and the J gene end by 2 bases; junction bases not matched to a gene: 1. The CDR3 length is 15 residues. This CDR3 is CASSATSGTYNEQFF. The DNA for the CDR3 is TGTGCCAGCAGCGCGACTAGCGGGACCTACAATGAGCAGTTCTTC.

The V and J genes are TRBV28 and TRBJ1-6; D is possibly TRBD1 (6 bases). The CDR3 length is 12 residues. V was clipped by 8 bases and J by 8 bases, with 10 bases between them. The germline V gene encodes CDR1 MDHEN and CDR2 SYDVKM. The CDR3 sequence: CASGTFYSPLHF. The CDR3 DNA sequence: TGTGCCAGCGGGACATTTTATTCACCCCTCCACTTT.

The rearrangement joins TRBV29-1 to TRBJ1-4, with 10 positions matching TRBD1. The V and J ends lost 6 bases and 7 bases, in that order; junction bases with no gene match: 5. Germline CDR1 SQVTM, CDR2 ANQGSEA. This CDR3 contains 13 residues. CDR3: CSVRDRGSEKLFF. The CDR3 DNA is TGCAGCGTCCGGGACAGGGGATCTGAAAAACTGTTTTTT. Full variable domain (rest looked up from reference TRBV29-1 and TRBJ1-4): SAVISQKPSRDICQRGTSLTIQCQVDSQVTMMFWYRQQPGQSLTLIATANQGSEATYESGFVIDKFPISRPNLTFSTLTVSNMSPEDSSIYLCSVRDRGSEKLFFGSGTQLSVL.